The 16 T cell receptor beta chains below all came from one sample that was sequenced in a study of CD8 T cells in ankylosing spondylitis. TCRdb reanalysed the 5' RACE reads using MiXCR and keeps one entry per CDR3 protein. The sample yields more than 150,000 distinct CDR3 sequences, about 20% seen once. The sequenced sample was blood, either unsorted or a sorted T cell fraction (not recorded which). The receptors come from a male donor under 35 with ankylosing spondylitis or in good health (not recorded which).

There are many counts of this clonotype. The rearrangement uses TRBV7-2 and TRBJ2-3; D ambiguous. Germline CDR1 and CDR2: SGHTA and FQGNSA. The CDR3 runs to 14 residues. V was trimmed by 5 bases and J by 6 bases, leaving 15 bases between them. The CDR3 reads CASSQAVGRDTQYF. CDR3 nucleotide sequence: TGTGCCAGCAGCCAGGCAGTGGGCCGGGATACGCAGTATTTT.

This chain joins TRBV29-1 and TRBJ2-7, with D possibly TRBD2 on 5 matching bases. V lost 0 bases to trimming and J lost 3 bases, with 21 bases between them. The germline V gene encodes CDR1 SQVTM and CDR2 ANQGSEA. This CDR3 region has 17 residues. CDR3 residues: CSVEEEGVREPLYEQYV. CDR3 nucleotides: TGCAGCGTTGAAGAGGAAGGTGTGAGGGAGCCGCTCTACGAGCAGTACGTC.

In this sample, this clonotype turned up many times. The chain joins TRBV2 to TRBJ2-2, with D possibly matching TRBD1 (5 bases). Between the trimmed V and J ends, which lost 6 bases and 7 bases, there was a span of 12 bases. The CDR3 is 13 amino acids. CDR1 SNHLY and CDR2 FYNNEI come from the germline V gene. The CDR3 DNA sequence: TGTGCCAGCAGCTCCAAAAGGGGCGGGGAGCTGTTTTTT. The encoded protein is CASSSKRGGELFF.

This clonotype occurred many times. V usage is TRBV3-1 and J usage is TRBJ2-3; D is ambiguous. Looked up from germline, CDR1 is LGHDT and CDR2 is YNNKEL (reference sequence). V was pared by 4 bases and J by 5 bases, with 16 bases between. This CDR3 has 15 residues. This chain's CDR3 is CASSLGRSSLDTQYF. In nucleotides, the CDR3 is TGTGCCAGCAGCCTCGGTAGATCGAGCCTAGATACGCAGTATTTT.

In its sample, this clonotype was seen many times. The V call is TRBV27, the J call TRBJ2-3; D is undetermined. The V gene's germline CDR1 is MNHEY and CDR2 SMNVEV (reference sequence). The CDR3 contains 13 residues. The V end was cut by 3 bases, the J end by 4 bases, with 8 bases between. The CDR3 coding sequence is TGTGCCAGCAGTTTCGGACCGGCAGATACGCAGTATTTT. The encoded protein is CASSFGPADTQYF.

This clonotype was detected many times. This sequence joins TRBV11-2 and TRBJ2-3, with D perhaps TRBD2 (6 bases). CDR1 SGHAT and CDR2 FQNNGV come from the germline V gene. The CDR3 has 11 amino acids. Between the trimmed V and J ends, which lost 5 bases and 12 bases, there was a span of 12 bases. CDR3 loop: CASSAASEQYF. The CDR3 DNA sequence: TGTGCCAGCAGCGCGGCTAGCGAACAGTATTTT.

This clonotype was seen repeatedly, ten times or more. This chain joins TRBV15 and TRBJ2-3; 9 bases map to TRBD1. Germline-derived CDR1 and CDR2 are LNHNV and YYDKDF (reference sequence). V trimming: 3 bases; J trimming: 2 bases; junction bases outside the gene matches: 15. The CDR3 runs 19 residues. The DNA of the CDR3 is TGTGCCACCAGCAGGCATGCGAAACCCGGGACAGGGATCACAGATACGCAGTATTTT. Translating gives CATSRHAKPGTGITDTQYF. Full variable domain (outside the CDR3, taken from reference TRBV15 and TRBJ2-3): DAMVIQNPRYQVTQFGKPVTLSCSQTLNHNVMYWYQQKSSQAPKLLFHYYDKDFNNEADTPDNFQSRRPNTSFCFLDIRSPGLGDTAMYLCATSRHAKPGTGITDTQYFGPGTRLTVL.

This clonotype has a count of ten or more. The chain has TRBV12-3 or TRBV12-4 and TRBJ2-1, with 7 bases that match TRBD1. Losses at the gene ends were 5 bases for V and 6 bases for J; bases not matched to a gene: 10. This CDR3 has 15 residues. In nucleotides, the CDR3 is TGTGCCAGCAGTATCGGGACAGTCTCGGGCAATGAGCAGTTCTTC. It is translated as CASSIGTVSGNEQFF.

This clonotype came up many times. The chain couples TRBV7-9 to TRBJ2-1; 13 positions agree with TRBD2. The CDR3 covers 16 residues. J gave up 9 bases and V 5 bases, and 10 bases lay outside the gene matches. Germline V gene lookup returns CDR1 SEHNR and CDR2 FQNEAQ (reference sequence). CDR3 in amino acids: CASSTPRTSGGTEQFF. The CDR3 DNA follows: TGTGCCAGCAGCACACCAAGGACTAGCGGGGGAACTGAGCAGTTCTTC.

This clonotype was recorded many times. The rearrangement uses TRBV9 and TRBJ1-1; TRBD1 might be the D (5 bases). The CDR3 runs 14 residues. Deletions cut 2 bases from V and 6 bases from J, with 14 bases between. Germline V lookup: CDR1 SGDLS, CDR2 YYNGEE. The CDR3, as DNA: TGTGCCAGCAGCGTGTATGTGGGGGGGTCTGAAGCTTTCTTT. The encoded protein is CASSVYVGGSEAFF. Complete variable domain (other parts from reference TRBV9 and TRBJ1-1): DSGVTQTPKHLITATGQRVTLRCSPRSGDLSVYWYQQSLDQGLQFLIQYYNGEERAKGNILERFSAQQFPDLHSELNLSSLELGDSALYFCASSVYVGGSEAFFGQGTRLTVV.

This clonotype appeared many times. V gene TRBV6-6 combines with J gene TRBJ1-2; TRBD1 agrees at 8 bases. Unmatched junction bases numbered 5, after V lost 0 bases and J lost 14 bases. Germline V gene lookup returns CDR1 MNHNY and CDR2 SVGAGI (reference sequence). The CDR3 has 12 amino acids. The CDR3 sequence is CASSYSGTGFTF. As DNA, the CDR3 is TGTGCCAGCAGTTACTCGGGGACAGGCTTTACCTTC.

This clonotype was counted ten times or more. This chain links TRBV5-1 with TRBJ2-3; the D gene is possibly TRBD1 (6 bases). The germline V and J ends were trimmed by 2 bases and 0 bases, with 10 bases remaining between them. CDR3 length equals 15 residues. Germline V lookup: CDR1 SGHRS, CDR2 YFSETQ. CDR3 DNA sequence: TGCGCCAGCAGCTTCTCAGGGGTCAGCACAGATACGCAGTATTTT. Amino acids: CASSFSGVSTDTQYF. The full variable domain, in which reference TRBV5-1 and TRBJ2-3 provide the parts outside the CDR3, is KAGVTQTPRYLIKTRGQQVTLSCSPISGHRSVSWYQQTPGQGLQFLFEYFSETQRNKGNFPGRFSGRQFSNSRSEMNVSTLELGDSALYLCASSFSGVSTDTQYFGPGTRLTVL.

Many counts were recorded for this clonotype. J is TRBJ2-2 and V is TRBV5-1; 13 bases are shared with TRBD2. Losses at the gene ends were 4 bases for V and 0 bases for J; bases not matched to a gene: 12. CDR3 length: 20 residues. CDR1 and CDR2 from the germline V gene are SGHRS and YFSETQ. The CDR3 sequence: CASSLTNTSGRATNTGELFF. DNA for the CDR3: TGCGCCAGCAGCCTGACCAATACTAGCGGGAGGGCCACGAACACCGGGGAGCTGTTTTTT.

Many counts were recorded for this clonotype. V and J are TRBV20-1 and TRBJ2-5, with D hard to call. This CDR3 has 12 amino acids. CDR1 and CDR2 from the germline V gene are DFQATT and SNEGSKA (reference sequence). With 2 bases removed from V and 3 bases from J, the gap between germline ends came to 7 bases. The CDR3 coding sequence is TGCAGTGCTAGAAGGACCGAAGAGACCCAGTACTTC. It encodes CSARRTEETQYF.

This clonotype occurred many times. The chain employs TRBV11-1 and TRBJ1-1; D is perhaps TRBD1 (5 bases). Per the germline V gene, CDR1 is SGHAT and CDR2 is FQDESV (reference sequence). The V end was cut by 2 bases, the J end by 1 base, with 11 bases between. This CDR3 has 15 residues. The CDR3 coding sequence is TGTGCCAGCAGCTTATCAGGGATGGGGAACACTGAAGCTTTCTTT. Its protein product is CASSLSGMGNTEAFF.

This clonotype has ten or more counts. The V and J genes are TRBV12-3 or TRBV12-4 and TRBJ2-1; D unclear. Trimming left V 1 base short and J 5 bases short, with 6 bases between. The CDR3 has 13 amino acids. The CDR3 coding sequence is TGTGCCAGCAGTTTAGGTGGGCACAATGAGCAGTTCTTC. The encoded protein is CASSLGGHNEQFF.